This T cell receptor beta chain was identified in a study of blood T cell repertoires in COVID-19. Whole-study context: Acute and convalescent COVID-19 samples came from the United States, Italy and Spain. In each case, the material was cDNA or gDNA derived from T cells, B-cell-depleted T cells, or PBMCs.

Authors' analysis steps: Counts of nucleated cells, estimated from reference gene primer amplification, were obtained. Produced via immunoSEQ multiplex PCR; TCRdb's table is partial and in-frame only. That table gives V, J and clone size, and the DNA gave D and trimming. The sample carries about 300,000 clones, around 80% recorded once. V lost 5 bases, J lost 4 bases, and 10 bases stayed unmatched. Germline V gene sequence: CDR1 KGHSH, CDR2 LQKENI. The CDR3 covers 16 residues. This chain uses TRBV18 with TRBJ2-2; 7 nucleotides line up with TRBD1. The sequencing sample was made of peripheral blood. The clonotype comes from a woman in her forties or fifties with acute or convalescent COVID-19. The CDR3 reads CASSAVRDRFTGELFF. The CDR3 nucleotides read TGTGCCAGCTCAGCAGTCCGGGACAGATTCACCGGGGAGCTGTTTTTT.